Below, 4 T cell receptor beta chains from the same sample are listed, as sequenced in a study of monozygotic twins with inflammatory bowel disease. TCRdb reprocessed the 5' RACE reads and stores each CDR3 protein as one record, lacking DNA. The sample has approximately 380,000 distinct CDR3 sequences. The sequenced material came from blood. Every receptor here comes from a human donor with ulcerative colitis or Crohn's disease, or a healthy co-twin of an affected twin (not recorded which).

CDR3 residues: CATSRQDGTYEQYF. The gene calls are TRBV15 and TRBJ2-7. Looked up from germline, CDR1 is LNHNV and CDR2 is YYDKDF (reference sequence). The CDR3 is 14 residues long.

The chain has TRBV9 and TRBJ2-7. Germline CDR1 is SGDLS and CDR2 is YYNGEE. The CDR3 is made up of 14 amino acids. CDR3 protein: CASSESLSSYEQYF.

The genes are TRBV20-1 and TRBJ2-3; TCRdb picks TRBD1, but there is no DNA to check that call. From germline, CDR1 is DFQATT and CDR2 SNEGSKA (reference sequence). This CDR3 spans 13 amino acids. The CDR3: CSARRTGSDTQYF.

The V and J genes are TRBV7-8 and TRBJ2-5; TCRdb names TRBD1, which stays unverified in the absence of DNA. The germline V gene has CDR1 SGHVS and CDR2 FQNEAQ. The CDR3 is made up of 13 amino acids. The CDR3 here is CASSLLGGPAQYF. The full variable domain, its missing parts supplied by reference TRBV7-8 and TRBJ2-5, is GAGVSQSPRYKVAKRGQDVALRCDPISGHVSLFWYQQALGQGPEFLTYFQNEAQLDKSGLPSDRFFAERPEGSVSTLKIQRTQQEDSAVYLCASSLLGGPAQYFGPGTRLLVL.